These 28 T cell receptor beta chains were all obtained from the same sample, sequenced in a study of response to subunit inactivated influenza vaccine. TCRdb fed the RT-PCR reads into MiXCR, producing one record per CDR3 protein. The repertoire holds some 850,000 distinct CDR3 sequences, with approximately 18% as singletons. Sequencing used PBMCs from blood, obtained more than 4 days after vaccination. Receptors originate from a middle-aged man who received an inactivated influenza vaccine.

This clonotype has a handful of counts. The chain carries TRBV30 and TRBJ2-5, with 8 positions matching TRBD1. Germline lookup yields CDR1 GTSNPN and CDR2 SVGIG (reference sequence). The ends lost 1 base at V and 5 bases at J; junction bases unmatched: 6. The CDR3 has 14 residues. The DNA of the CDR3 is TGTGCCTGGAGTGAGACAGGGGTATGGGAGACCCAGTACTTC. This encodes CAWSETGVWETQYF.

The chain recombines TRBV6-2 or TRBV6-3 with TRBJ2-3; TRBD1 aligns across 12 bases. The CDR3 is made up of 17 amino acids. Germline lookup yields CDR1 MNHEY and CDR2 SVGEGT. J was trimmed by 6 bases and V by 4 bases; bases with no gene match: 11. The CDR3 is CASSSALGTGGRDTQYF. For the CDR3, the DNA is TGTGCCAGCAGTTCCGCCCTCGGGACAGGGGGCAGGGATACGCAGTATTTT.

This chain connects TRBV10-3 to TRBJ2-7; D possibly corresponds to TRBD1 (6 bases). Trimming left V 10 bases short and J 6 bases short, with 16 bases between. Per germline, CDR1 ENHRY and CDR2 SYGVKD. The CDR3 has 12 residues. The CDR3: CATHQGLSEQYF. As DNA, the CDR3 is TGTGCCACGCACCAGGGGCTAAGCGAGCAGTACTTC.

This clonotype was counted at least ten times. The chain links TRBV5-1 to TRBJ2-3; 9 bases are a match to TRBD1. V shed 2 bases and J 3 bases; nucleotides not matched to a gene: 4. The CDR3 consists of 15 residues. The germline V gene encodes CDR1 SGHRS and CDR2 YFSETQ. The CDR3 DNA reads TGCGCCAGCAGCTTTGGGGACAGGGATACAGATACGCAGTATTTT. Translated, it gives CASSFGDRDTDTQYF.

This clonotype was found a few times. The V gene is TRBV28, the J gene TRBJ2-7; 9 positions agree with TRBD2. CDR1 and CDR2 from the germline V gene are MDHEN and SYDVKM. The CDR3 length is 15 residues. V lost 7 bases, J lost 5 bases, and 12 bases stayed unmatched. CDR3: CASMPPAGGLDEQYF. For the CDR3, the DNA is TGTGCCAGCATGCCCCCTGCGGGGGGGCTCGACGAGCAGTACTTC.

Worth noting for this clonotype: A much larger clone sits a single nucleotide away, making a read error possible. The chain recombines TRBV12-3 or TRBV12-4 with TRBJ2-5, with TRBD2 as a possible D gene (6 bases). CDR3 length equals 15 residues. The V end was cut by 8 bases, the J end by 3 bases, with 19 bases between. CDR3 sequence: CASSTRDLSKETQYF. DNA for the CDR3: TGTGCCAGCTCAACCCGGGACTTATCAAAAGAGACCCAGTACTTC.

This clonotype was seen a handful of times. The chain recombines TRBV12-3 or TRBV12-4 with TRBJ2-5; 7 nucleotides match TRBD1. The CDR3 consists of 15 residues. The J segment lost 6 bases and the V segment lost 5 bases, leaving 12 bases of the junction unmatched. In DNA form, the CDR3 reads TGTGCCAGCAGTGGACTTGGACAGGCCGTGAAGACCCAGTACTTC. It codes for CASSGLGQAVKTQYF.

The genes are TRBV10-3 and TRBJ2-3; D call uncertain. The CDR3 runs to 13 residues. Trimming took 2 bases from V and 5 from J, leaving 8 bases between them. Germline V CDR1 and CDR2: ENHRY, SYGVKD. As DNA, the CDR3 is TGTGCCATCAGTGAGGCGACGGAAGATACGCAGTATTTT. Protein: CAISEATEDTQYF.

This clonotype came up many times. This chain connects TRBV29-1 to TRBJ2-2; 10 nucleotides agree with TRBD1. The CDR3 extends over 13 amino acids. Per germline, CDR1 SQVTM and CDR2 ANQGSEA. V lost 6 bases to trimming and J lost 4 bases; unmatched junction nucleotides: 2. The CDR3 is CSVRTGGTGELFF. The CDR3 DNA is TGCAGCGTAAGGACAGGGGGCACCGGGGAGCTGTTTTTT.

V is TRBV12-3 or TRBV12-4 and J is TRBJ1-1; 7 bases map to TRBD1. CDR3 length: 16 residues. J lost 2 bases, V lost 7 bases, and 13 bases had no gene match. Here the CDR3 reads CASTPLSGTANTEAFF. The DNA for the CDR3 is TGTGCCAGCACTCCACTATCCGGGACAGCTAACACTGAAGCTTTCTTT.

This clonotype was counted between two and nine times. The V and J genes are TRBV6-5 and TRBJ2-7; unclear D gene. Germline-derived CDR1 and CDR2 are MNHEY and SVGAGI. V lost 2 bases and J 3 bases, leaving 5 bases between the germline ends. The CDR3 is 12 residues long. CDR3 coding DNA: TGTGCCAGCAGTTACAACAACTACGAGCAGTACTTC. Protein: CASSYNNYEQYF.

This clonotype was detected once. The chain has TRBV28 and TRBJ1-1; D call uncertain. V was trimmed by 1 base and J by 5 bases, leaving 8 bases between them. CDR3 size: 13 residues. Germline CDR1 MDHEN, CDR2 SYDVKM. Here the CDR3 reads CASSLLDGTEAFF. The CDR3 DNA follows: TGTGCCAGCAGTTTATTAGACGGGACTGAAGCTTTCTTT.

The chain couples TRBV10-3 to TRBJ2-3; 7 nucleotides align to TRBD1. The trim removed 4 bases at V and 4 bases at J, leaving 2 bases unmatched. The germline CDR1 and CDR2 sequences are ENHRY and SYGVKD. The CDR3 contains 13 residues. The CDR3 is CAISGQGSDTQYF. The CDR3 DNA follows: TGTGCCATCAGTGGACAGGGATCAGATACGCAGTATTTT.

The chain has TRBV12-3 or TRBV12-4 and TRBJ2-3; the match to TRBD1 covers 8 bases. With 5 bases clipped from V and 2 bases from J, the junction kept 6 bases outside the gene matches. The CDR3 is 15 residues long. CDR3 nucleotide sequence: TGTGCCAGCAGTCGGACAGGGTTCCCCACAGATACGCAGTATTTT. Encoded protein: CASSRTGFPTDTQYF.

In its sample, this clonotype was seen many times. The chain joins TRBV5-6 to TRBJ1-2; weak D call: TRBD1 (6 bases). Germline CDR1 reads SGHDT; CDR2 reads YYEEEE. The CDR3 totals 14 residues. V dropped 5 bases and J dropped 5 bases, with 16 bases sitting between them. The CDR3 coding sequence is TGTGCCAGCAGTCGGACACACAGGGCTTATGGCTACACCTTC. Protein sequence: CASSRTHRAYGYTF.

V is TRBV7-9 and J is TRBJ2-1; 9 bases fit TRBD2. From germline, CDR1 is SEHNR and CDR2 FQNEAQ (reference sequence). Germline trimming cut 1 base from V and 6 bases from J; bases unmatched to any gene: 1. The CDR3 runs to 14 residues. The CDR3: CASSLGTSANEQFF. CDR3 nucleotides: TGTGCCAGCAGCTTAGGGACTAGCGCCAATGAGCAGTTCTTC.

In this sample, this clonotype turned up a few times. This rearrangement joins TRBV7-2 to TRBJ2-4; 16 bases match TRBD2. The CDR3 totals 15 residues. The ends lost 5 bases at V and 8 bases at J; junction bases unmatched: 3. The germline V gene encodes CDR1 SGHTA and CDR2 FQGNSA. The CDR3 coding sequence is TGTGCCAGCAGCCCGGGACTAGCGGGGGGGTACATTCAGTACTTC. Amino acid sequence: CASSPGLAGGYIQYF.

The chain employs TRBV6-2 or TRBV6-3 and TRBJ2-5; a weak D match, TRBD1 (5 bases). The V and J ends lost 0 bases and 0 bases respectively, with 11 bases between them. CDR1 is MNHEY and CDR2 is SVGEGT in the germline V gene. CDR3 length: 16 residues. CDR3 DNA sequence: TGTGCCAGCAGTTACTCTCCTGCGGACAACCAAGAGACCCAGTACTTC. Protein: CASSYSPADNQETQYF.

CDR3 protein: CASSLLVRYSNQPQHF. The CDR3 coding sequence is TGTGCCAGCAGTCTTTTGGTCCGGTATAGCAATCAGCCCCAGCATTTT. The chain links TRBV28 to TRBJ1-5; no definite D call. V lost 5 bases, J lost 0 bases, and 14 bases lay in between. Germline assignment: CDR1 MDHEN and CDR2 SYDVKM. There are 16 residues in the CDR3.

This clonotype was picked up a small number of times. The chain has TRBV7-2 and TRBJ2-7, with a tentative D call TRBD2 (6 bases). Looked up from germline, CDR1 is SGHTA and CDR2 is FQGNSA. The V and J ends lost 7 bases and 3 bases respectively, with 19 bases between them. The CDR3 is made up of 15 amino acids. The CDR3 spells CASTVSGGELYEQYF. The CDR3 DNA reads TGTGCCAGCACCGTAAGTGGCGGGGAGCTCTACGAGCAGTACTTC.

This chain links TRBV11-1 with TRBJ2-5, with D possibly matching TRBD2 (5 bases). V lost 5 bases and J 7 bases, leaving 17 bases between the germline ends. The CDR3 has 14 amino acids. Germline-derived CDR1 and CDR2 are SGHAT and FQDESV (reference sequence). The CDR3 DNA reads TGTGCCAGCAGCAGAGGACTGGCGGTGATGACCCAGTACTTC. Its translation is CASSRGLAVMTQYF. Complete variable domain (other parts from reference TRBV11-1 and TRBJ2-5): EAEVAQSPRYKITEKSQAVAFWCDPISGHATLYWYRQILGQGPELLVQFQDESVVDDSQLPKDRFSAERLKGVDSTLKIQPAELGDSAMYLCASSRGLAVMTQYFGPGTRLLVL.

V usage is TRBV6-2 or TRBV6-3 and J usage is TRBJ1-5; 11 nucleotides align to TRBD1. The CDR3 loop spans 16 amino acids. Germline V gives CDR1 MNHEY, CDR2 SVGEGT. The V segment lost 2 bases and the J segment 5 bases; nucleotides outside the gene matches: 5. The CDR3 nucleotides read TGTGCCAGCAGTTACCTCCTGGGACAGGGGGATCAGCCCCAGCATTTT. Its protein is CASSYLLGQGDQPQHF.

The chain carries TRBV29-1 and TRBJ1-1; D is perhaps TRBD1 (5 bases). From germline, CDR1 is SQVTM and CDR2 ANQGSEA. The CDR3 loop spans 13 amino acids. Deletions cut 1 base from V and 1 base from J, with 7 bases between. CDR3 sequence (DNA): TGCAGCGTTGAAGTCGGACAGAACACTGAAGCTTTCTTT. This encodes CSVEVGQNTEAFF.

This chain joins TRBV10-3 and TRBJ2-6; 10 bases fit TRBD2. The CDR3 has 17 amino acids. Germline V gene lookup returns CDR1 ENHRY and CDR2 SYGVKD. The ends lost 0 bases at V and 5 bases at J; junction bases unmatched: 4. The CDR3 protein is CAISESITSGRANVLTF. CDR3 DNA sequence: TGTGCCATCAGTGAGTCGATTACTAGCGGGAGGGCCAACGTCCTGACTTTC.

V usage is TRBV24-1 and J usage is TRBJ2-3; TRBD1 aligns across 7 bases. The CDR3 runs 15 residues. The V and J ends lost 11 bases and 4 bases, in that order; junction bases with no gene match: 14. Germline CDR1 is KGHDR and CDR2 is SFDVKD. This CDR3 reads CASAPGQNSPDTQYF. The CDR3 DNA follows: TGTGCCAGCGCTCCGGGACAGAATTCGCCAGATACGCAGTATTTT.

The sample holds a few counts of this clonotype. The genes are TRBV7-2 and TRBJ2-1; possible D gene TRBD2, 6 bases. Trimming stripped 6 bases from V and 6 bases from J, with 9 bases between. CDR1 is SGHTA and CDR2 is FQGNSA in the germline V gene. This CDR3 has 12 residues. In DNA, the CDR3 is TGTGCCAGCAGGGGTAGCGGCAATGAGCAGTTCTTC. Protein: CASRGSGNEQFF.

V gene TRBV20-1 combines with J gene TRBJ2-3, with 9 bases aligning to TRBD2. The CDR3 length is 17 residues. V dropped 3 bases and J dropped 2; count of bases not matched to a gene: 12. Germline CDR1 and CDR2: DFQATT and SNEGSKA (reference sequence). CDR3 in DNA: TGCAGTGCTAGCCCCCGGGGCGGGAGGGGCATCACAGATACGCAGTATTTT. This translates into CSASPRGGRGITDTQYF.

J is TRBJ1-2 and V is TRBV20-1; D perhaps matches TRBD1 (5 bases). V gave up 7 bases and J gave up 10 bases, with 13 bases separating them. The CDR3 is made up of 10 amino acids. Looked up from germline, CDR1 is DFQATT and CDR2 is SNEGSKA (reference sequence). The CDR3 nucleotides are TGCAGTGTAGGGGATTTCGACTACACCTTC. Protein product: CSVGDFDYTF.